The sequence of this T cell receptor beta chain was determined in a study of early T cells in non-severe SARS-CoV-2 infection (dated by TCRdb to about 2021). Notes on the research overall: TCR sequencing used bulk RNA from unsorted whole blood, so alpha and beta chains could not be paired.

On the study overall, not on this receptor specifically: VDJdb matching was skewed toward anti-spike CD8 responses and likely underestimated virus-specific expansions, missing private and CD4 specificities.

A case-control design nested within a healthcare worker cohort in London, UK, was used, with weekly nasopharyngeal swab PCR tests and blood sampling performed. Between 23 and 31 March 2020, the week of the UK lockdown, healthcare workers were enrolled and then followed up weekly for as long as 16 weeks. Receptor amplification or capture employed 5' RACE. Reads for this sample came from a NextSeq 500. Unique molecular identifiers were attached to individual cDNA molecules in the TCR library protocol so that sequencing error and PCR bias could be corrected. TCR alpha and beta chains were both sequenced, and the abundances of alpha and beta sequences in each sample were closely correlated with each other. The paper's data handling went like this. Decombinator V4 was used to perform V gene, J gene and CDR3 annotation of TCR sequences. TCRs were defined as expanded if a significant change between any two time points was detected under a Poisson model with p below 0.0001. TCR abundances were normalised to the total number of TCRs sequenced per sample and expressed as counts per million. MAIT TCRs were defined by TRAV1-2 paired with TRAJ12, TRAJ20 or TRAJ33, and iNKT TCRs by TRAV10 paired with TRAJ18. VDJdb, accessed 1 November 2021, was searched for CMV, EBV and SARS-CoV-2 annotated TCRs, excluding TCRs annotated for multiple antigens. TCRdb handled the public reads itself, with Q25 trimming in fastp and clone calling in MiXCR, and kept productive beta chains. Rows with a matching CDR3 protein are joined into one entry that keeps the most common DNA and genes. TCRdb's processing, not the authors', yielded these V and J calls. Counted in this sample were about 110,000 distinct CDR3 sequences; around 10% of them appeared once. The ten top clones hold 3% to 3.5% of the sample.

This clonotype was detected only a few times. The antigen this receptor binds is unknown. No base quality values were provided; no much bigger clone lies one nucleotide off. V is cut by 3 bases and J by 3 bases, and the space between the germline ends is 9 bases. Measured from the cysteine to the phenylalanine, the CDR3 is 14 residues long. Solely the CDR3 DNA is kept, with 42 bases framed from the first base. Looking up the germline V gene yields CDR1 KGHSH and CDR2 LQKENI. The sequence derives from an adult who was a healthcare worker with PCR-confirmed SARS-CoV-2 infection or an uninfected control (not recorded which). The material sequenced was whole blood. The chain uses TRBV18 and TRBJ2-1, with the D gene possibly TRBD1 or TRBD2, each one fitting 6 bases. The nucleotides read TGTGCCAGCTCACCGGGGGGCAACTACAATGAGCAGTTCTTC. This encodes CASSPGGNYNEQFF.